This paragraph covers one TCR beta chain sequence. Its antigen is currently unknown. The sample belongs to a study of CD8 T cells in ankylosing spondylitis. Study-level points and caveats: Certain motif variants had earlier appeared in reactive arthritis synovial fluid and blood. Significantly higher representation of disease-linked clones was reported for matched ankylosing spondylitis synovial fluid. Relatively scarce in peripheral blood, disease-linked clones were CD8+. Roughly 8 highly homologous variants made up a TCR beta motif that seemed to typify ankylosing spondylitis blood.

V lost 5 bases and J lost 2, with 12 bases in between. The CDR3 sequence is 13 residues long. Germline V gene lookup returns CDR1 SQVTM and CDR2 ANQGSEA. A quantitative 5'-RACE method, one with molecular barcodes, was used to make TCR beta libraries. One entry per CDR3 protein, called by TCRdb with MiXCR from the 5' RACE reads. The sample records 650,000 to 800,000 distinct CDR3 sequences, 15% to 20% being singletons. This clonotype was sampled from a male donor with ankylosing spondylitis. Sequencing was done on a sample of blood, either unsorted or a sorted T cell fraction (not recorded which). The gene calls are TRBV29-1 and TRBJ1-1; TRBD1 is a possible D gene (5 bases). The CDR3 loop is CSVLGQSNTEAFF. The CDR3 bases are TGCAGCGTTTTGGGGCAGTCAAACACTGAAGCTTTCTTT.